The rows below give T cell receptor beta chains drawn from one sample of a study of PD-1 blockade in mismatch repair-deficient tumors. This table comes from immunoSEQ multiplex PCR, and its TCRdb copy is limited to in-frame clones, with some not included. The sample gives 77,000 or so clones, around 80% of which show up once; around 5.1% is in the top ten. Sequencing used peripheral blood, obtained 44 weeks after starting pembrolizumab. The receptor source for this set is an adult with mismatch repair-deficient cancer. The CDR3 runs from the conserved cysteine through the conserved F or W. The D gene is left open where the match is weak. The listing skips clone size in some rows; elsewhere it reads once, few, many or a size class.

>-|-|TRBJ2-3|TRBV7-2
CASSFTRLTDTQYF
TGTGCCAGCAGCTTCACTAGGTTGACAGATACGCAGTATTTT
>-|-|TRBJ1-4|TRBV7-6
CASSVRGARTNEKLFF
TGTGCCAGCTCCGTAAGGGGGGCACGGACTAATGAAAAACTGTTTTTT
>-|TRBD1|TRBJ2-3|TRBV12-5
CASGLVRTGGSTDTQYF
TGTGCTAGTGGTTTGGTCCGGACAGGGGGATCCACAGATACGCAGTATTTT
>-|-|TRBJ2-5|TRBV5-4
CASSARLKETQYF
TGTGCCAGCAGCGCCCGATTGAAAGAGACCCAGTACTTC
>-|TRBD1|TRBJ1-2|TRBV7-9
CASSRDTGQGLSNYGYTF
TGTGCCAGCAGCCGAGATACGGGACAGGGGTTATCCAACTATGGCTACACCTTC
>-|TRBD1|TRBJ1-2|TRBV10-3
CAISEDRGYGYTF
TGTGCCATCAGCGAGGACAGGGGCTATGGCTACACCTTC
>once|-|TRBJ1-1|TRBV30
CAWSVIEGHGGGDTEAFF
TGTGCCTGGAGTGTGATAGAGGGTCACGGAGGGGGGGACACTGAAGCTTTCTTT
>-|-|TRBJ2-2|TRBV7-6
CASSFIEDGELFF
TGTGCCAGCAGCTTCATTGAGGACGGGGAGCTGTTTTTT
>-|TRBD2|TRBJ2-7|TRBV23-1
CASSQYVGSHTSGGSYEQYF
TGCGCCAGCAGTCAATATGTGGGCAGCCATACTAGCGGGGGTTCCTACGAGCAGTACTTC
>-|TRBD1|TRBJ2-2|TRBV7-3
CASSPSQGASGELFF
TGTGCCAGCAGCCCTTCTCAGGGGGCCTCCGGGGAGCTGTTTTTT
>-|TRBD1|TRBJ2-7|TRBV7-3
CASSSGTGHHEQYF
TGTGCCAGCAGCTCCGGGACAGGGCACCACGAGCAGTACTTC
>-|TRBD1|TRBJ1-1|TRBV18
CASSPMLGQEGTEAFF
TGTGCCAGCTCACCTATGTTGGGACAGGAGGGGACTGAAGCTTTCTTT
>-|TRBD1|TRBJ1-1|TRBV11-3
CASSYRGTEAFF
TGTGCCAGCAGCTACAGGGGGACTGAAGCTTTCTTT
>-|-|TRBJ1-5|TRBV6-6
CASSIQEPQHF
TGTGCCAGCAGTATACAGGAGCCCCAGCATTTT
>-|-|TRBJ1-3|TRBV6-1
CASRGDLSSGNTIYF
TGTGCCAGCAGGGGGGACTTGTCCTCTGGAAACACCATATATTTT
>-|-|TRBJ1-5|TRBV12-2
CASRLDLRDRGPWSNQPQHF
TGTGCAAGTCGCTTAGATTTACGGGACAGGGGGCCGTGGAGCAATCAGCCCCAGCATTTT
>-|-|TRBJ1-4|TRBV7-2
CASSYRPGSGEGGLFF
TGTGCCAGCAGCTATCGACCGGGATCGGGGGAGGGGGGACTGTTTTTT
>-|TRBD1|TRBJ2-1|TRBV28
CASSPTIGTGKYNEQFF
TGTGCCAGCAGTCCCACGATCGGGACAGGGAAATACAATGAGCAGTTCTTC
>-|-|TRBJ2-7|TRBV2
CASSEVATSYEQYF
TGTGCCAGCAGTGAGGTGGCAACTAGCTATGAGCAGTACTTC
>-|TRBD1|TRBJ1-2|TRBV6-5
CASSKAGTGGRYTF
TGTGCCAGCAGCAAAGCGGGGACAGGGGGACGCTACACCTTC
>-|-|TRBJ1-5|TRBV4-1
CASSQDPNQPQHF
TGCGCCAGCAGCCAAGATCCGAATCAGCCCCAGCATTTT
>-|TRBD1|TRBJ2-7|TRBV27
CASWTGGIYEQYF
TGTGCCAGCTGGACAGGGGGTATCTACGAGCAGTACTTC
>-|-|TRBJ2-7|TRBV10-3
CAISESGDSSYEQYF
TGTGCCATCAGTGAGTCTGGGGATAGCTCCTACGAGCAGTACTTC
>-|-|TRBJ1-4|TRBV5-1
CASSRGAGEKLFF
TGCGCCAGCTCCCGGGGGGCGGGTGAAAAACTGTTTTTT
>-|-|TRBJ1-1|TRBV4-1
CASSQDGRENTEAFF
TGCGCCAGCAGCCAAGATGGCAGGGAGAACACTGAAGCTTTCTTT
>-|TRBD2|TRBJ2-1|TRBV10-3
CAISVAGTSGSSYNEQFF
TGTGCCATCAGTGTCGCCGGGACTAGCGGAAGCTCCTACAATGAGCAGTTCTTC
>-|TRBD2|TRBJ2-3|TRBV30
CAWRTGLAVTDTQYF
TGTGCCTGGAGGACGGGACTAGCGGTTACAGATACGCAGTATTTT
>-|-|TRBJ1-5|TRBV5-1
CASSSNPGRNQPQHF
TGCGCCAGCAGCTCTAACCCGGGCAGGAATCAGCCCCAGCATTTT
>few|TRBD1|TRBJ1-2|TRBV2
CASSEGQGLGYGYTF
TGTGCCAGCAGTGAAGGACAGGGGCTGGGGTATGGCTACACCTTC
>-|TRBD1|TRBJ1-2|TRBV30
CAWRTGTVFTGYTF
TGTGCCTGGAGGACGGGGACAGTTTTTACCGGCTACACCTTC
>-|TRBD2|TRBJ2-2|TRBV7-6
CASSFTSGIGTGELFF
TGTGCCAGCAGCTTTACTAGCGGGATAGGTACCGGGGAGCTGTTTTTT
>few|-|TRBJ1-1|TRBV5-5
CASSLDGGTEAFF
TGTGCCAGCAGCTTGGATGGCGGGACAGAAGCTTTCTTT
>once|-|TRBJ1-2|TRBV6-5
CASSYVAGGTFYGYTF
TGTGCCAGCAGTTACGTGGCAGGTGGGACCTTCTATGGCTACACCTTC
>-|-|TRBJ1-3|TRBV14
CASSHTADSGNTIYF
TGTGCCAGCAGCCACACAGCCGACTCTGGAAACACCATATATTTT
>-|-|TRBJ1-5|TRBV21-1
CASSKALTGLNQPQHF
TGTGCCAGCAGCAAAGCGCTGACAGGCCTAAATCAGCCCCAGCATTTT
>-|TRBD1|TRBJ1-1|TRBV2
CASSPGTGGPGHGAFF
TGTGCCAGCAGCCCTGGGACAGGGGGCCCCGGGCATGGAGCTTTCTTT
>few|-|TRBJ2-1|TRBV4-1
CASSRRQEGQFF
TGCGCCAGCAGCCGACGACAGGAAGGCCAGTTCTTC
>-|TRBD2|TRBJ2-1|TRBV5-6
CASSQLAKYNEQFF
TGTGCCAGCAGTCAACTAGCGAAATACAATGAGCAGTTCTTC
>-|-|TRBJ1-1|TRBV14
CASSHSGGKTLMVTEAFF
TGTGCCAGCAGCCATAGTGGGGGCAAGACATTAATGGTCACTGAAGCTTTCTTT
>once|-|TRBJ2-1|TRBV30
CAWSAGLGRNEQFF
TGTGCCTGGAGTGCAGGGCTGGGGAGAAATGAGCAGTTCTTC
>few|TRBD1|TRBJ1-3|TRBV12-5
CASGTGTGGSGNTIYF
TGTGCTAGTGGCACCGGGACAGGGGGTTCTGGAAACACCATATATTTT
>-|-|TRBJ2-3|TRBV10-3
CAISEAGGGDTQYF
TGTGCCATCAGTGAGGCTGGCGGAGGGGATACGCAGTATTTT
>-|TRBD2|TRBJ2-1|TRBV19
CASSIRGGSSRNEQFF
TGTGCCAGTAGTATACGGGGAGGGTCCTCCCGCAATGAGCAGTTCTTC
>-|-|TRBJ2-7|TRBV10-1
CASTPIAAPYEQYF
TGCGCCAGCACTCCCATAGCGGCTCCCTACGAGCAGTACTTC
>-|-|TRBJ2-5|TRBV5-1
CASSLDVKTQYF
TGCGCCAGCAGCTTGGATGTGAAGACCCAGTACTTC
>-|TRBD2|TRBJ2-2|TRBV5-5
CASSESGRELFF
TGTGCCAGCAGTGAGAGCGGGAGGGAGCTGTTTTTT
>-|-|TRBJ2-7|TRBV4-3
CASSQELSGVYEQYF
TGCGCCAGCAGCCAAGAGTTATCGGGAGTGTACGAGCAGTACTTC
>-|-|TRBJ1-4|TRBV5-4
CASSTDAGKLFF
TGTGCCAGCAGCACGGACGCCGGAAAACTGTTTTTT
>-|-|TRBJ1-5|TRBV7-9
CASSLVVGVKDNQPQHF
TGTGCCAGCAGCTTAGTAGTAGGTGTCAAAGATAATCAGCCCCAGCATTTT
>-|-|TRBJ1-5|TRBV5-1
CASSFDGGSNQPQHF
TGCGCCAGCAGCTTCGACGGAGGGAGCAATCAGCCCCAGCATTTT
>-|-|TRBJ2-3|TRBV9
CASSVVFTDTQYF
TGTGCCAGCAGCGTAGTTTTCACAGATACGCAGTATTTT
>-|-|TRBJ1-5|TRBV5-8
CASSLEEGQPQHF
TGTGCCAGCAGCTTGGAGGAGGGGCAGCCCCAGCATTTT
>-|TRBD1|TRBJ2-1|TRBV5-6
CASSPAGTGVYNEQFF
TGTGCCAGCAGCCCGGCCGGGACAGGGGTATACAATGAGCAGTTCTTC
>-|TRBD2|TRBJ2-7|TRBV27
CASSSSAGGPGEQYF
TGTGCCAGCAGCTCCTCAGCGGGAGGGCCGGGGGAGCAGTACTTC
>-|TRBD2|TRBJ2-7|TRBV4-3
CASSQDFLAGLGNEQYF
TGCGCCAGCAGCCAAGACTTCCTAGCGGGATTGGGTAACGAGCAGTACTTC
>few|-|TRBJ1-1|TRBV6-1
CASSQGTEAFF
TGTGCCAGCAGCCAAGGCACTGAAGCTTTCTTT
>once|-|TRBJ2-7|TRBV11-2
CASSLGRGGPYEQYF
TGTGCCAGCAGCTTAGGCAGGGGTGGTCCCTACGAGCAGTACTTC
>few|TRBD1|TRBJ2-7|TRBV6-5
CASSFRGPTYEQYF
TGTGCCAGCAGCTTCAGGGGGCCGACCTACGAGCAGTACTTC
>-|-|TRBJ2-1|TRBV6-6
CASRGTYNEQFF
TGTGCCAGCCGGGGGACCTACAATGAGCAGTTCTTC